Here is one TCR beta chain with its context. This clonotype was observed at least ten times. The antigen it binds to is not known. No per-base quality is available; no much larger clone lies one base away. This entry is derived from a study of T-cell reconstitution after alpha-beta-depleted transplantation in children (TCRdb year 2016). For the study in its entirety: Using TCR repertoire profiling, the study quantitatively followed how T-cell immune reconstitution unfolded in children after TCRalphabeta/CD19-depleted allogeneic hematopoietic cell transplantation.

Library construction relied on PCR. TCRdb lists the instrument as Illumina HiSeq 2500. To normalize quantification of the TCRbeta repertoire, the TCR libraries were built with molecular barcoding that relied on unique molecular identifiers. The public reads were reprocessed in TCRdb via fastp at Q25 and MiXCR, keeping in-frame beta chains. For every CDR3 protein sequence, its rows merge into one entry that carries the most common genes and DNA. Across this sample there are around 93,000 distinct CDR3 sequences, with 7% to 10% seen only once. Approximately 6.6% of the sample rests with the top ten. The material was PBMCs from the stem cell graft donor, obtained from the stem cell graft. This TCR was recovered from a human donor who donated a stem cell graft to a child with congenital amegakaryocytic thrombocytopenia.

The nucleotide sequence reads TGCAGTGCTCCCTTATTGGGCACCAACTACGAGCAGTACTTC. The translation is CSAPLLGTNYEQYF. The V gene is TRBV20-1 and the J gene is TRBJ2-7, with no D gene named confidently. At the junction V is shortened by 5 bases and J by 3 bases, with 17 bases in between. Reading the germline V gene (reference sequence) gives CDR1 DFQATT and CDR2 SNEGSKA. From cysteine to phenylalanine, the CDR3 is 14 amino acids long. Of the read, only the CDR3 DNA is kept; its 42 bases are in frame from base 1.